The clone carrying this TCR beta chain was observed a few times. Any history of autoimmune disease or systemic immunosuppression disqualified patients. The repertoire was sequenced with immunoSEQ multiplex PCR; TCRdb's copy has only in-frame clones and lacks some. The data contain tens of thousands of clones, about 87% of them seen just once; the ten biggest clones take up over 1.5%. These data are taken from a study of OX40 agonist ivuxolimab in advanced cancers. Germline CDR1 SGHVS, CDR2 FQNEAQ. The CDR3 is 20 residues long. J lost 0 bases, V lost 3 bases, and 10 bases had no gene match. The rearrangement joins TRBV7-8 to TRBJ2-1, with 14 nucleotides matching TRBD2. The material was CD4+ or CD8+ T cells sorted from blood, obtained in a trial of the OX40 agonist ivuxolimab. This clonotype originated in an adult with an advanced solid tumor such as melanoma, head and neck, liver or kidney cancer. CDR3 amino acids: CASSFIRLAGGISSYNEQFF. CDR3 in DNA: TGTGCCAGCAGCTTTATACGACTAGCGGGGGGGATCAGCTCCTACAATGAGCAGTTCTTC.